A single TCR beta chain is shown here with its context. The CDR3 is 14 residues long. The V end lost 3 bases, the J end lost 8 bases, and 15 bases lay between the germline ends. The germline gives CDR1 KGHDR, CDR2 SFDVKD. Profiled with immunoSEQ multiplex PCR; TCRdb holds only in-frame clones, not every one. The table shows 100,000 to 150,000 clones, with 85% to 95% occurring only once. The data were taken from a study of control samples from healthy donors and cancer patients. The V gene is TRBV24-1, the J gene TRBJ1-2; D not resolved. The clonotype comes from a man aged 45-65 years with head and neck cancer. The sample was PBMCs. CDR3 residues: CATSDTSGTGGYTF. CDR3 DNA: TGTGCCACCAGTGATACTTCAGGAACCGGCGGCTACACCTTC.